This entry lists 5 T cell receptor beta chains sequenced from one sample in a study of blood T cell repertoires in COVID-19. Repertoires were generated with immunoSEQ multiplex PCR, while TCRdb's copy carries only in-frame clones and drops some. The sample has 300,000 to 400,000 clones; about 86% are singletons. Specimen: PBMCs or T cells enriched from blood (not recorded which). These TCRs come from a woman aged 35 to 49 with acute COVID-19.

This clone has only a few counts. The genes are TRBV3-1 (or the pseudogene TRBV3-2) and TRBJ1-6, with 9 bases fitting TRBD1. The V gene's germline CDR1 is LGHDT and CDR2 YNNKEL (reference sequence). J was trimmed by 4 bases and V by 4 bases; bases with no gene match: 2. The CDR3 covers 15 residues. CDR3 protein: CASSLGQGYNSPLHF. In nucleotides, the CDR3 is TGTGCCAGCAGCCTTGGACAGGGGTATAATTCACCCCTCCACTTT.

The chain joins TRBV7-9 to TRBJ1-1; no definite D call. The CDR3 length is 12 residues. Trimming took off 5 bases at V and 1 base at J, with 5 bases between the two ends. Germline CDR1 reads SEHNR; CDR2 reads FQNEAQ (reference sequence). CDR3 sequence (DNA): TGTGCCAGCAGCCGGGGGAACACTGAAGCTTTCTTT. Amino acid sequence: CASSRGNTEAFF.

The J gene is TRBJ1-5, the V gene TRBV6-2 or TRBV6-3; D remains ambiguous. The V and J ends lost 1 base and 2 bases respectively, with 15 bases between them. The CDR3 has 17 amino acids. The germline V gene has CDR1 MNHEY and CDR2 SVGEGT. DNA for the CDR3: TGTGCCAGCAGTTACTATGGGCAATCCCTGGGCAATCAGCCCCAGCATTTT. Translation gives CASSYYGQSLGNQPQHF.

V gene TRBV2 combines with J gene TRBJ2-7, with D unclear. This CDR3 is built from 15 residues. Trimming pared 8 bases from V and 0 bases from J, leaving 17 bases between. Germline CDR1 is SNHLY and CDR2 is FYNNEI. The CDR3 here is CASETPWAHSYEQYF. CDR3 DNA sequence: TGTGCCAGCGAAACCCCCTGGGCCCACTCCTACGAGCAGTACTTC.

V gene TRBV2 combines with J gene TRBJ2-7; TRBD2 is a possible D gene (5 bases). The CDR3 runs to 14 residues. V was shortened by 4 bases and J by 7 bases, with 17 bases between the two germline ends. Per germline, CDR1 SNHLY and CDR2 FYNNEI. The CDR3 spells CASSGIRATGEQYF. Here the CDR3 DNA reads TGTGCCAGCAGTGGTATCCGGGCCACGGGAGAGCAGTACTTC.